The 2 T cell receptor beta chains below come from one sample, sequenced in a study of Tregs in tolerant kidney transplant recipients. Libraries were prepared by immunoSEQ multiplex PCR; TCRdb keeps only in-frame clonotypes and omits some of them. The sample consists of tens of thousands of clones, more than 85% of them appearing once. Mixed chimerism was transient after nonmyeloablative marrow transplants from related graft donors. Material: CD4+ T cells from blood (PBMCs), obtained 24 months after the transplant. All receptors derive from a human patient who received a combined kidney and bone marrow transplant. Some T cells may be transferred from the graft donor.

V usage is TRBV19 and J usage is TRBJ2-7; 9 positions match TRBD1. The trim removed 3 bases at V and 3 bases at J, leaving 6 bases unmatched. CDR3 length: 15 residues. From germline, CDR1 is LNHDA and CDR2 SQIVND (reference sequence). Here the CDR3 DNA reads TGTGCCAGTAGTATTAGGGACAGGGTTATCTACGAGCAGTACTTC. Translating it yields CASSIRDRVIYEQYF.

The rearrangement uses TRBV27 and TRBJ1-2; 8 bases fit TRBD1. With V trimmed by 3 bases and J by 3 bases, 3 bases remained unmatched. The CDR3 is 14 amino acids. CDR1 is MNHEY, CDR2 SMNVEV, per germline (reference sequence). The CDR3 DNA follows: TGTGCCAGCAGTTTCGCAGGGGGCGACTATGGCTACACCTTC. Translating it yields CASSFAGGDYGYTF.